These 15 T cell receptor gamma chains originate from one sample sequenced in a study of Vδ1+ human thymocytes. General study results and limits: Thymic TRG and TRD repertoires appeared highly polyclonal.

No antigen has been assigned to these receptors. RNA was extracted from the cells and then reverse transcribed. Pooled V-gene forward primers with one constant-region reverse primer generated the CDR3 amplicons by multiplex PCR. TCRdb re-called the multiplex PCR reads through CATT. The sample has around 12,000 gamma-chain clones; around 42% are singletons. Sample: Vdelta1+ gamma-delta thymocytes from the thymus. Subset defined: FACS-sorted CD3+ TCRalphabeta- TCRVdelta1+ TCRVdelta2- thymocytes. Receptor source: a boy under two years old who had congenital heart surgery.

This clone was counted between two and nine times. The rearrangement uses TRGV4 and TRGJ1 or TRGJ2. Germline values: CDR1 EGSTGY, CDR2 YDSYTSSV. The V segment lost 3 bases and the J segment 10 bases; nucleotides outside the gene matches: 6. This CDR3 has 11 amino acids. The CDR3 sequence is CATWDPPKKLF. The DNA of the CDR3 is TGTGCCACCTGGGATCCTCCAAAGAAACTCTTT.

This clone was seen a few times. J is TRGJP2 and V is TRGV9. This CDR3 is 16 amino acids long. Germline V gene sequence: CDR1 GITISATS, CDR2 ISYDGTV (reference sequence). After removal of 0 bases from V and 2 bases from J, the junction contained 6 bases not matched to a gene. The CDR3 loop is CALWEVRKSSDWIKTF. The DNA for the CDR3 is TGTGCCTTGTGGGAGGTGCGGAAAAGTAGTGATTGGATCAAGACGTTT.

This sequence joins TRGV9 and TRGJ1 or TRGJ2. From germline, CDR1 is GITISATS and CDR2 ISYDGTV (reference sequence). With 1 base clipped from V and 10 bases from J, the junction kept 10 bases outside the gene matches. The CDR3 runs 13 residues. CDR3 loop: CALWEVSATKKLF. CDR3 bases: TGTGCCTTGTGGGAGGTTTCTGCGACCAAGAAACTCTTT.

The V call is TRGV8, the J call TRGJ1 or TRGJ2. The J gene, absent from TCRdb, was called here by matching the DNA to germline. Trimming took 1 base from V and 10 from J; bases not matched to a gene: 4. The CDR3 extends over 11 amino acids. Looked up from germline, CDR1 is VENAVY and CDR2 is YDSYNSRV. The CDR3 coding sequence is TGTGCCACCTGGGATAGTGCCAAGAAACTCTTT. Translating it yields CATWDSAKKLF.

The rearrangement joins TRGV5 to TRGJ1 or TRGJ2. The ends lost 0 bases at V and 7 bases at J; junction bases unmatched: 6. This CDR3 region has 13 residues. Germline CDR1 is VINAFY and CDR2 is YDVSNSKD. CDR3 nucleotide sequence: TGTGCCACCTGGGACAGGCCTTTGTATAAGAAACTCTTT. This encodes CATWDRPLYKKLF.

The rearrangement links TRGV4 to TRGJ1 or TRGJ2. No J gene was available from TCRdb, and it was assigned here by a germline match of the DNA. V lost 0 bases to trimming and J lost 6 bases; unmatched junction nucleotides: 8. The CDR3 is 14 residues long. The V gene's germline CDR1 is EGSTGY and CDR2 YDSYTSSV. This CDR3 is CATWDGPTTYKKLF. CDR3 sequence (DNA): TGTGCCACCTGGGATGGGCCGACCACTTATAAGAAACTCTTT.

The rearrangement uses TRGV4 and TRGJ1 or TRGJ2. As TCRdb names no J gene, one was assigned here on the basis of a DNA match to germline. Germline CDR1 reads EGSTGY; CDR2 reads YDSYTSSV. The CDR3 runs 14 residues. J gave up 0 bases and V 1 base, and 3 bases lay outside the gene matches. CDR3 region: CATWDGPNYYKKLF. The CDR3 DNA sequence: TGTGCCACCTGGGATGGTCCGAATTATTATAAGAAACTCTTT.

The rearrangement joins TRGV8 to TRGJ1 or TRGJ2. Because TCRdb records no J gene, it was assigned here through a match of the DNA to germline. The V gene end was trimmed by 5 bases and the J gene end by 12 bases; junction bases not matched to a gene: 10. The CDR3 spans 11 residues. The germline V gene encodes CDR1 VENAVY and CDR2 YDSYNSRV. CDR3 in DNA: TGTGCCACCTGGGCTTATAAGGCGAAACTCTTT. Residues: CATWAYKAKLF.

The rearrangement uses TRGV4 and TRGJP2. No J segment appears in TCRdb, so it was assigned here by matching the sequence to germline. The germline V gene encodes CDR1 EGSTGY and CDR2 YDSYTSSV. V shed 0 bases and J 6 bases; nucleotides not matched to a gene: 7. This CDR3 is 15 amino acids long. The DNA of the CDR3 is TGTGCCACCTGGGATGGGCCGAATTGTGATTGGATCAAGACGTTT. Protein product: CATWDGPNCDWIKTF.

On this clone itself: Additional DNA sequences in this sample encode the identical CDR3. The rearrangement joins TRGV8 to TRGJ1 or TRGJ2. In the absence of a J gene in TCRdb, the DNA was matched to germline to assign it here. CDR3 length: 12 amino acids. The V gene end was trimmed by 4 bases and the J gene end by 6 bases; junction bases not matched to a gene: 6. Germline CDR1 is VENAVY and CDR2 is YDSYNSRV. CDR3 sequence: CATWDLCYKKLF. The CDR3 DNA is TGTGCCACCTGGGACCTCTGTTATAAGAAACTCTTT.

The chain carries TRGV5 and TRGJ1 or TRGJ2. Germline CDR1 is VINAFY and CDR2 is YDVSNSKD. V lost 3 bases, J lost 5 bases, and 7 bases stayed unmatched. This CDR3 has 13 residues. CDR3 region: CATWDVLNYKKLF. CDR3 DNA: TGTGCCACCTGGGACGTGTTAAATTATAAGAAACTCTTT.

V usage is TRGV5 and J usage is TRGJ1 or TRGJ2. No J gene is reported in TCRdb; it was inferred here by comparing the DNA with germline. The V gene's germline CDR1 is VINAFY and CDR2 YDVSNSKD. With 0 bases clipped from V and 6 bases from J, the junction kept 5 bases outside the gene matches. The CDR3 consists of 13 residues. The CDR3 nucleotides are TGTGCCACCTGGGACAGGCTAGTTTATAAGAAACTCTTT. Translation gives CATWDRLVYKKLF.

This clone was picked up a small number of times. This sample also contains other DNA sequences that code for the same CDR3. The V call is TRGV4, the J call TRGJ1 or TRGJ2. With V trimmed by 5 bases and J by 0 bases, 4 bases remained unmatched. This CDR3 spans 13 amino acids. Per germline, CDR1 EGSTGY and CDR2 YDSYTSSV. CDR3 coding DNA: TGTGCCACCTGGGCTTCGAATTATTATAAGAAACTCTTT. Protein: CATWASNYYKKLF.

Points on this clone: One end of the junction does not line up with germline, which may come from a read error. V and J are TRGV4 and TRGJ1 or TRGJ2. This CDR3 region has 12 residues. Germline CDR1 is EGSTGY and CDR2 is YDSYTSSV. DNA of the CDR3: TGTGCCACCGGGGATTATTATTATAAGAAACTCTTT. It codes for CATGDYYYKKLF.

The genes are TRGV9 and TRGJ1 or TRGJ2. V lost 1 base and J lost 16; bases outside the gene matches: 4. CDR1 and CDR2 from the germline V gene are GITISATS and ISYDGTV (reference sequence). CDR3 size: 9 residues. CDR3 sequence (DNA): TGTGCCTTGTGGGAGGTATGGCTCTTT. The encoded protein is CALWEVWLF.